This T cell receptor (beta chain) appears in the sequencing data of a study of follicular helper T cells after annual influenza vaccination. Study overall: Sampling occurred days 0, 7 and 28 after each influenza vaccination.

The time point here: 2014-2015 season, pre-vaccination. Generated by immunoSEQ multiplex PCR, the TCRdb table keeps only in-frame clones and is missing some. The table shows over 25,000 clones, with roughly 80% occurring only once. Germline CDR1 reads LNHDA; CDR2 reads SQIVND (reference sequence). The CDR3 has 15 residues. V lost 1 base and J 4 bases, leaving 10 bases between the germline ends. The J gene is TRBJ2-2, the V gene TRBV19, with D perhaps TRBD1 (5 bases). The TCR comes from an adult who received the influenza vaccine. The material sequenced was CXCR5+ CD38- circulating T follicular helper cells from blood, taken on the day of influenza vaccination. Subset described: circulating Tfh, non-naive CD4+CXCR5+PD-1+ (ICOS+CD38+ or ICOS-CD38-). CDR3 sequence (DNA): TGTGCCAGTAGTATAGTTCCGACAGCCACCGGGGAGCTGTTTTTT. This sequence encodes CASSIVPTATGELFF.